This T cell receptor (beta chain) was found in a study of blood T cell repertoires in COVID-19. This clone showed up just once. Here immunoSEQ multiplex PCR was the method, and the copy in TCRdb shows in-frame clones only, minus some. The data show about 160,000 clones, with around 84% seen just once and less than 10% held by the top ten. The receptor comes from a woman aged 60-70 years with COVID-19, enrolled during active disease. Input material: peripheral blood.

Here the CDR3 reads CASTIAGGQRGTDTQYF. The DNA of the CDR3 is TGTGCCAGCACCATAGCGGGAGGGCAGAGGGGCACAGATACGCAGTATTTT. This rearrangement joins TRBV7-6 to TRBJ2-3, with TRBD2 matching 11 bases. CDR3 length: 17 residues. Germline values: CDR1 SGHVS, CDR2 FNYEAQ. V shed 7 bases, J shed 1 base, and the junction held 10 bases outside the gene matches.